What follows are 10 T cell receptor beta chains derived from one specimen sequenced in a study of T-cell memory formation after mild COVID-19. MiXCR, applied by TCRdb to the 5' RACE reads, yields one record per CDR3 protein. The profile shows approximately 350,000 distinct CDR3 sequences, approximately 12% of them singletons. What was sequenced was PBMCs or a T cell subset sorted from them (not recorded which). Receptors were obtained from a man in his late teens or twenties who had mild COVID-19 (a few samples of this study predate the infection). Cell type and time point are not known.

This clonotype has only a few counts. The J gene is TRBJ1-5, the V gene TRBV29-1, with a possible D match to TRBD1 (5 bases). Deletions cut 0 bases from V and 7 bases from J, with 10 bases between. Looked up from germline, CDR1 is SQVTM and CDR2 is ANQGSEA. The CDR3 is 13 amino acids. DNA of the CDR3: TGCAGCGTTGAAGAAGGGGAGGGGCAGCCCCAGCATTTT. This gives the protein CSVEEGEGQPQHF.

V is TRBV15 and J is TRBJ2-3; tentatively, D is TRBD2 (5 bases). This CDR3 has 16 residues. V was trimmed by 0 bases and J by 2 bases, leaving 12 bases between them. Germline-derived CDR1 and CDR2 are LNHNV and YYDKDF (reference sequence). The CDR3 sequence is CATSRDFGLATDTQYF. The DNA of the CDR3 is TGTGCCACCAGCAGAGATTTTGGCCTAGCCACAGATACGCAGTATTTT. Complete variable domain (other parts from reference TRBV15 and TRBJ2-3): DAMVIQNPRYQVTQFGKPVTLSCSQTLNHNVMYWYQQKSSQAPKLLFHYYDKDFNNEADTPDNFQSRRPNTSFCFLDIRSPGLGDTAMYLCATSRDFGLATDTQYFGPGTRLTVL.

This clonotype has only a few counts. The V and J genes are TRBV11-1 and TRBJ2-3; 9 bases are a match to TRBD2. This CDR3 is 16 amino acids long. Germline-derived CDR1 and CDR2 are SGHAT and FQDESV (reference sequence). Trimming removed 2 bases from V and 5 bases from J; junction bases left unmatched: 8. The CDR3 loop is CASSLQPSGALDTQYF. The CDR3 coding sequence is TGTGCCAGCAGCTTACAACCTAGCGGGGCCCTAGATACGCAGTATTTT.

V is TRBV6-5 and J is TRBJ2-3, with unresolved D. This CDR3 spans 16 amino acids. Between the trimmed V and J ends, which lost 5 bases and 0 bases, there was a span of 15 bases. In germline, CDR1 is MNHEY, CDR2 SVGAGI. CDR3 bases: TGTGCCAGCAGTACCCTTTCAGGAGCTAGCACAGATACGCAGTATTTT. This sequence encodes CASSTLSGASTDTQYF.

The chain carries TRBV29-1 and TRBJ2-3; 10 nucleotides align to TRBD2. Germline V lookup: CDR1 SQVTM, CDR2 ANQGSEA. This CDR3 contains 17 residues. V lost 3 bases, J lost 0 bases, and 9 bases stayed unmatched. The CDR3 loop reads CSVDGLLAGSSTDTQYF. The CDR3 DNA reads TGCAGCGTTGATGGGCTACTAGCGGGGTCTAGCACAGATACGCAGTATTTT.

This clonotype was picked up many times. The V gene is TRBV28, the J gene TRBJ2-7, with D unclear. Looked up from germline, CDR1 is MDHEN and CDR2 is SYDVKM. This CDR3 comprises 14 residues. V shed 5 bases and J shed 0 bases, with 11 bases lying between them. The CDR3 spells CASSPQQNSYEQYV. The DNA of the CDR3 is TGTGCCAGCAGTCCACAACAGAACTCCTACGAGCAGTACGTC.

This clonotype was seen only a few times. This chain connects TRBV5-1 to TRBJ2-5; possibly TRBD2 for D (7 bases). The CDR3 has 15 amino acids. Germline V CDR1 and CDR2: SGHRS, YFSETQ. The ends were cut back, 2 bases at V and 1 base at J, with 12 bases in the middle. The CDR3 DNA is TGCGCCAGCAGCTTACCCCGGGGGGCCCAAGAGACCCAGTACTTC. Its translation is CASSLPRGAQETQYF. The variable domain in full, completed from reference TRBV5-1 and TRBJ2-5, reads KAGVTQTPRYLIKTRGQQVTLSCSPISGHRSVSWYQQTPGQGLQFLFEYFSETQRNKGNFPGRFSGRQFSNSRSEMNVSTLELGDSALYLCASSLPRGAQETQYFGPGTRLLVL.

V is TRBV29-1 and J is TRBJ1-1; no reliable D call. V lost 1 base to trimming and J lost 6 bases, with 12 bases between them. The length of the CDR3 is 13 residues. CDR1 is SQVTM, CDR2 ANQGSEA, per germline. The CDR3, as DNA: TGCAGCGTTGAAGGGGAAGTTTTATCTGAAGCTTTCTTT. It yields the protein CSVEGEVLSEAFF.

The DNA for the CDR3 is TGTGCCAGCAGGGATCCTCAGGGACTAGCGGGGACTTCTAGCACAGATACGCAGTATTTT. Translation gives CASRDPQGLAGTSSTDTQYF. The chain recombines TRBV2 with TRBJ2-3, with 13 bases fitting TRBD2. The V gene's germline CDR1 is SNHLY and CDR2 FYNNEI. The V and J ends lost 6 bases and 0 bases, in that order; junction bases with no gene match: 15. The CDR3 is 20 residues long.

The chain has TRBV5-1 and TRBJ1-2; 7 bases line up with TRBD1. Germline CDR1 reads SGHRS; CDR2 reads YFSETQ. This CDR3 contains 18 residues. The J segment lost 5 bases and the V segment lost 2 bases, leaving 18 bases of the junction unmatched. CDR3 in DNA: TGCGCCAGCAGCTTCTCATCTATAAAACAGGGGAGATATTATGGCTACACCTTC. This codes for CASSFSSIKQGRYYGYTF.